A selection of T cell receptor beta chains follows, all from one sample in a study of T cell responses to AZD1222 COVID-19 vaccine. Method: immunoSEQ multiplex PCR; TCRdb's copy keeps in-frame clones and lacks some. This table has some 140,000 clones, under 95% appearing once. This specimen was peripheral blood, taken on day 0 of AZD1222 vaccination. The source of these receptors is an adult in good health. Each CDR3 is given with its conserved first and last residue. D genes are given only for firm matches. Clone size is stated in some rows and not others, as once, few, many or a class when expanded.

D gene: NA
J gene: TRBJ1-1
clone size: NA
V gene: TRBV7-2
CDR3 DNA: TGTGCCAGCAGCTTACAGGGAAGGACTGAAGCTTTCTTT
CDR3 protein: CASSLQGRTEAFF

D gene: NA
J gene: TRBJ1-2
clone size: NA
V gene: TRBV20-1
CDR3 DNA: TGCAGTGCTGAACGGGGTTTTGGCTACACCTTC
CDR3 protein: CSAERGFGYTF

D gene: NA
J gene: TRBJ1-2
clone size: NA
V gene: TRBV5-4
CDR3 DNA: TGTGCCAGCAGCTTGGATGGGTTCTATGGCTACACCTTC
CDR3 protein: CASSLDGFYGYTF

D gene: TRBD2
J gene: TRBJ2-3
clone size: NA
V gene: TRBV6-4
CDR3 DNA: TGTGCCAGCAGTGACTCGGCGGGGGACACAGATACGCAGTATTTT
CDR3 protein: CASSDSAGDTDTQYF

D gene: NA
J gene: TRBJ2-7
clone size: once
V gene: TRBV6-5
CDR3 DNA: TGTGCCAGCAAAACAGGATTTAGCTCCTACGAGCAGTACTTC
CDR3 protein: CASKTGFSSYEQYF

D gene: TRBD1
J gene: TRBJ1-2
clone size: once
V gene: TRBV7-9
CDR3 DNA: TGTGCCAGCAGTTATGACAGGGGGGACTATGGCTACACCTTC
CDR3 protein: CASSYDRGDYGYTF

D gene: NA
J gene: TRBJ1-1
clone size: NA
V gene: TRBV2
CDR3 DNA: TGTGCCAGCAGTCCGGACAGTAACACTGAAGCTTTCTTT
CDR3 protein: CASSPDSNTEAFF

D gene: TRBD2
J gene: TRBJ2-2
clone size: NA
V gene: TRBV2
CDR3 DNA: TGTGCCAGTCGATCCGGACTAGCGGGCACCGGGGAGCTGTTTTTT
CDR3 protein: CASRSGLAGTGELFF

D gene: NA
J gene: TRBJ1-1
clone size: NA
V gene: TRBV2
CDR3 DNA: TGTGCCAGCAGCCCGGGTGGTGAAGACACTGAAGCTTTCTTT
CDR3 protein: CASSPGGEDTEAFF

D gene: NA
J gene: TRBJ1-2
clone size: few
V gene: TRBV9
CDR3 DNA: TGTGCCAGCAGCGTAGCTACCGACGGCTATGGCTACACCTTC
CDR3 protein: CASSVATDGYGYTF

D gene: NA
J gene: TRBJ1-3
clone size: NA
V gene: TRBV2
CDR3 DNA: TGTGCCAGCAGCCGGGGACTTGGAAACACCATATATTTT
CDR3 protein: CASSRGLGNTIYF

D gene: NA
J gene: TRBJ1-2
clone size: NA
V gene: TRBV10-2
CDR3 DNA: TGCGCCAGCAGTGAGTACGGAGGTTCCACCTATGGCTACACCTTC
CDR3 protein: CASSEYGGSTYGYTF

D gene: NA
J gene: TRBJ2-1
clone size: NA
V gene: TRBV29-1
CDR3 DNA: TGCAGCGTTGAAAAAGGAGGGGATGAGCAGTTCTTC
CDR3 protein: CSVEKGGDEQFF

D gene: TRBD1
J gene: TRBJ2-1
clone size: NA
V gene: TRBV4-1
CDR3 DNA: TGCGCCAGCAGCCATCCCCCGACAGGGGTTCGCGACAATGAGCAGTTCTTC
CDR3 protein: CASSHPPTGVRDNEQFF

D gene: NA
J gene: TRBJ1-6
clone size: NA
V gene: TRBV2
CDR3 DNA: TGTGCCAGCAGTGAAGCGGCAACGGACAATAATTCACCCCTCCACTTT
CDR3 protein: CASSEAATDNNSPLHF